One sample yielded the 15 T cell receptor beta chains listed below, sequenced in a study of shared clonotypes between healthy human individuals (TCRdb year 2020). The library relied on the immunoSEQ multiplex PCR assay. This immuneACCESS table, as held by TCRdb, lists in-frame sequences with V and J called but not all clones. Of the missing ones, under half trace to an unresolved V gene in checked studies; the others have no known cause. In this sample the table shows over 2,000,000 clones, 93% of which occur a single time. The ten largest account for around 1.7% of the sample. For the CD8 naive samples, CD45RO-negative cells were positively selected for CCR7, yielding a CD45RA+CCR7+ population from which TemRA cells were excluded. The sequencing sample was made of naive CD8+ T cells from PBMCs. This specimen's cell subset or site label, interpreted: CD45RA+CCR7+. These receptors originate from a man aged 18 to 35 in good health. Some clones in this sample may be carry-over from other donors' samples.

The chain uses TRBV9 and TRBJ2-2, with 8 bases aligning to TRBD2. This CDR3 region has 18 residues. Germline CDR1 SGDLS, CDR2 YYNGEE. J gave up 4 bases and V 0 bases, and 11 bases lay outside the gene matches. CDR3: CASSVAQGSGNPTGELFF. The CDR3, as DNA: TGTGCCAGCAGCGTAGCTCAGGGTAGCGGGAATCCCACCGGGGAGCTGTTTTTT.

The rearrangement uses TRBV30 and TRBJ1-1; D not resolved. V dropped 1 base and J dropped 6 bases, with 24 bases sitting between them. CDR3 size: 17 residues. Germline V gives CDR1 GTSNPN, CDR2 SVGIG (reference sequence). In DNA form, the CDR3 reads TGTGCCTGGAGTGCCCCCCGGTTAAGGGTAAAGGTCCCTGAAGCTTTCTTT. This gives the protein CAWSAPRLRVKVPEAFF.

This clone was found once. CDR3 loop: CASSSGLADTYEQYF. DNA of the CDR3: TGTGCCAGCAGTTCAGGACTAGCGGATACCTACGAGCAGTACTTC. This sequence joins TRBV27 and TRBJ2-7; 10 bases line up with TRBD2. After removal of 4 bases from V and 2 bases from J, the junction contained 5 bases not matched to a gene. This CDR3 has 15 amino acids. Germline lookup yields CDR1 MNHEY and CDR2 SMNVEV (reference sequence).

The CDR3 is CASSPKGSGGYGYTF. CDR3 bases: TGTGCCAGCAGTCCCAAGGGAAGTGGCGGCTATGGCTACACCTTC. The chain links TRBV27 to TRBJ1-2; D is unclear. Trimming removed 5 bases from V and 4 bases from J, with 17 bases in between. From germline, CDR1 is MNHEY and CDR2 SMNVEV (reference sequence). CDR3 length: 15 residues.

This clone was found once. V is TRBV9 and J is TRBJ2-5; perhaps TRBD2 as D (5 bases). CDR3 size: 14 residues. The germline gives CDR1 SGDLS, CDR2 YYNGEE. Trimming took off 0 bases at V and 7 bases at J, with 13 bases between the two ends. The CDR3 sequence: CASSVAAGRGTQYF. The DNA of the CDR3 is TGTGCCAGCAGCGTAGCGGCAGGTCGGGGGACCCAGTACTTC. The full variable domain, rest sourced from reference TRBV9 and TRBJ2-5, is DSGVTQTPKHLITATGQRVTLRCSPRSGDLSVYWYQQSLDQGLQFLIQYYNGEERAKGNILERFSAQQFPDLHSELNLSSLELGDSALYFCASSVAAGRGTQYFGPGTRLLVL.

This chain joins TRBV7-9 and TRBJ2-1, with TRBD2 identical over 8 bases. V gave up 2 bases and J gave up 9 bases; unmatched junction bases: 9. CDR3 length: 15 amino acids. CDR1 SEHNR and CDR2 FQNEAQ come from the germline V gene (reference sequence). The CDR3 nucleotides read TGTGCCAGCAGCTTATGGCGGGAGGACTTCGGTGAGCAGTTCTTC. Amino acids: CASSLWREDFGEQFF.

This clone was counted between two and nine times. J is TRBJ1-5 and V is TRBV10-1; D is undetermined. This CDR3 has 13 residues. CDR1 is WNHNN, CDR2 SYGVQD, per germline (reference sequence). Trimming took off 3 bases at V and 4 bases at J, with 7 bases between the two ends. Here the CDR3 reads CASSDYRNQPQHF. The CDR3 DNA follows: TGCGCCAGCAGTGATTATAGGAATCAGCCCCAGCATTTT.

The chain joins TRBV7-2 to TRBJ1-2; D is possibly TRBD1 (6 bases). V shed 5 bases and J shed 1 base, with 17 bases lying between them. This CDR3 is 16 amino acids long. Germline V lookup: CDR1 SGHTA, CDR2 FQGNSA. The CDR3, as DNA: TGTGCCAGCAGCCCCCGTATAGGACAGATTAACTATGGCTACACCTTC. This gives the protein CASSPRIGQINYGYTF.

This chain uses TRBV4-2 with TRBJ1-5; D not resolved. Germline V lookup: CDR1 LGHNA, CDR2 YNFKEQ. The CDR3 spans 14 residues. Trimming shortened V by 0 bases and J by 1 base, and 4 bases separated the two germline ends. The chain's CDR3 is CASSQEVSNQPQHF. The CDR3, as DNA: TGTGCCAGCAGCCAAGAAGTGAGCAATCAGCCCCAGCATTTT.

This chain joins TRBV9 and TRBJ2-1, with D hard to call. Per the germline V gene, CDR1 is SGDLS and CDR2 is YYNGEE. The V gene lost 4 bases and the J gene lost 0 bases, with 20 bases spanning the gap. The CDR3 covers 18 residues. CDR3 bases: TGTGCCAGCAGCTCTTCCCCCTCAGCGTACAGCTCCTACAATGAGCAGTTCTTC. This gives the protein CASSSSPSAYSSYNEQFF.

The CDR3: CATSREGRNNQPQHF. In DNA form, the CDR3 reads TGTGCCACCAGCAGAGAGGGCAGGAACAATCAGCCCCAGCATTTT. This chain connects TRBV15 to TRBJ1-5; D is unresolved. Per the germline V gene, CDR1 is LNHNV and CDR2 is YYDKDF (reference sequence). The CDR3 totals 15 residues. V lost 0 bases and J lost 3, with 9 bases in between.

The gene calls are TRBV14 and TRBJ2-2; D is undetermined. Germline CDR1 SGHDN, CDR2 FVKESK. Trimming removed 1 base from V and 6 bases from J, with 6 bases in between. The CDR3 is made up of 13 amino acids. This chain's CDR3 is CASSQGSAGELFF. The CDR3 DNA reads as TGTGCCAGCAGCCAAGGAAGCGCCGGGGAGCTGTTTTTT.

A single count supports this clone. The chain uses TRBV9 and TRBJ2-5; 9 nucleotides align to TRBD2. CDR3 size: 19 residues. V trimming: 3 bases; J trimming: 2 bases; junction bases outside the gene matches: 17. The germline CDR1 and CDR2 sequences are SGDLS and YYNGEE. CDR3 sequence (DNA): TGTGCCAGCAGCGGGTCCCTAAACCCTAGCGGGGAGAAGCAAGAGACCCAGTACTTC. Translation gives CASSGSLNPSGEKQETQYF.

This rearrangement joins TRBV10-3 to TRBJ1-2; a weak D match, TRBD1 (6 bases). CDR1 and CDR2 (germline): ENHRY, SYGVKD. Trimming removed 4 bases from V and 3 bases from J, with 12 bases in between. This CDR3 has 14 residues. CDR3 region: CAISGGGQDYGYTF. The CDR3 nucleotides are TGTGCCATCAGTGGAGGGGGGCAAGACTATGGCTACACCTTC.

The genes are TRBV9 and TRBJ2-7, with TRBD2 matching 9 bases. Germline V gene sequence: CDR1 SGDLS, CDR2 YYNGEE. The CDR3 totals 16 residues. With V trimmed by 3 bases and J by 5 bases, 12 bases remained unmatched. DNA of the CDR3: TGTGCCAGCAGCGCCCGATTCGCGGGAGGGCCTGACGAGCAGTACTTC. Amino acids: CASSARFAGGPDEQYF.